Sequencing of this TCR beta chain was carried out in a study of blood T cell repertoires in COVID-19. Overall study context: Sites in the United States, Italy and Spain provided acute and convalescent COVID-19 samples.

There are 14 residues in the CDR3. CDR1 LNHDA and CDR2 SQIVND come from the germline V gene (reference sequence). The germline V and J ends were trimmed by 7 bases and 2 bases, with 14 bases remaining between them. Resolution of symptoms, clearance, or two negative PCRs was present in recovered Cohort 3 donors. In the authors' workflow: Reference gene primer amplification yielded estimated nucleated cell counts. Some clones are missing from TCRdb's copy, which holds only in-frame ones; the method was immunoSEQ multiplex PCR. V, J and clone size are taken as reported in that table, and D and trimming were inferred from the DNA itself. The sample records around 250,000 clones, 80% to 85% being singletons.

The source material was PBMCs or T cells enriched from blood (not recorded which). The V gene is TRBV19, the J gene TRBJ1-2; a weak D match, TRBD1 (6 bases). The TCR originated in a man aged 45-65 years who had recovered from COVID-19. CDR3 in amino acids: CASTDGQLNYGYTF. The CDR3 DNA sequence: TGTGCCAGTACCGACGGACAGTTGAACTATGGCTACACCTTC.